This TCR beta chain is from a study of identical twins. Regarding the study as a whole: Cord blood's abundant beta clonotypes had fewer insertions, unlike memory repertoires.

CDR1 and CDR2 from the germline V gene are ENHRY and SYGVKD. Trimming shortened V by 4 bases and J by 4 bases, and 13 bases separated the two germline ends. The CDR3 contains 15 residues. To note about this clonotype: Its specificity is unknown.

Template switching (which added a universal primer site) was used, and cDNA carried unique molecular identifiers. Each CDR3 protein is one row after TCRdb ran MiXCR on the 5' RACE reads. The table has some 460,000 distinct CDR3 sequences, 12% to 15% seen once. A further study also used this sample, focusing on yellow fever vaccine responses in identical twins. Turning to that study: Twin vaccine T cell responses reportedly seemed partly convergent, partly personalized.

The origin of this receptor is a woman aged 18-29 years in good health. The chain links TRBV10-3 to TRBJ2-2; tentatively, D is TRBD2 (5 bases). Sequenced input: CD4+ T cells sorted from blood. In DNA, the CDR3 is TGTGCCATCAGTGCGGCGGGCGTTGTCACCGGGGAGCTGTTTTTT. It codes for CAISAAGVVTGELFF.